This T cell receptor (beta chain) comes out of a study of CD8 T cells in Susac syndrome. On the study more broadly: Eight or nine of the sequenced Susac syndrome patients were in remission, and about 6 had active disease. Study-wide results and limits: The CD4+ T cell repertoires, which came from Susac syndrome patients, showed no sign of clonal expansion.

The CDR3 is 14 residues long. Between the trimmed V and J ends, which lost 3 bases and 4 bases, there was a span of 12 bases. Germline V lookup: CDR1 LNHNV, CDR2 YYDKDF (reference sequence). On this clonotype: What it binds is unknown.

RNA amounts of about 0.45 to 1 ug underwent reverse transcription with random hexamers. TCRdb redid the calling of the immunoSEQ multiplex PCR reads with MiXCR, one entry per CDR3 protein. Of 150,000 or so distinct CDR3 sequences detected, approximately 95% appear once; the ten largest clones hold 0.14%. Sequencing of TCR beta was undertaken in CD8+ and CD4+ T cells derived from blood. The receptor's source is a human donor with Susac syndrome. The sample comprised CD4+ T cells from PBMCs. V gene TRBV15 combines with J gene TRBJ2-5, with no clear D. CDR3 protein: CATSRAGPRETQYF. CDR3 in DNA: TGTGCCACCAGCAGGGCAGGACCGCGAGAGACCCAGTACTTC.